This T cell receptor beta chain emerged from a study of cytomegalovirus exposure and HLA in healthy donors. Study-wide points: A list of around 160 TCR beta chains associated with cytomegalovirus was given. Rare TCR sequences predominated, though certain public TCRs were found in many donors. In a later analysis, several top co-occurrence clusters appeared linked to parvovirus B19, influenza, CMV and Epstein-Barr virus.

Points on this clone: Its cognate antigen is unknown.

This PCR relied on a set of 60 Vbeta primers and 13 Jbeta primers. Data came from immunoSEQ multiplex PCR; TCRdb stores just in-frame clones and leaves some out. The sample shows around 94,000 clones, about 75% of them seen only once. Trimming took 2 bases from V and 1 from J, leaving 11 bases between them. CDR1 MNHEY and CDR2 SVGAGI come from the germline V gene. The CDR3 runs 15 residues. The sample consisted of PBMCs. The chain uses TRBV6-5 and TRBJ1-1; D uncertain. The receptor was derived from a middle-aged woman in good health and CMV-seronegative. The CDR3 spells CASSYTEQTNTEAFF. In DNA, the CDR3 is TGTGCCAGCAGTTACACAGAACAGACGAACACTGAAGCTTTCTTT.